The rows below give T cell receptor beta chains drawn from one sample of a study of Ad26.COV2.S vaccination and SARS-CoV-2 variants. Profiled with immunoSEQ multiplex PCR; TCRdb holds only in-frame clones, not every one. The table has a few hundred thousand clones, around nine tenths seen once; the top ten hold 3.6%. The source material was peripheral blood, sampled in a trial of Ad26.COV2.S vaccine versus placebo. The receptors were gathered from a person between 18 and 60 years old who received the Ad26.COV2.S COVID-19 vaccine or a placebo. Each CDR3 is given with its conserved first and last residue. A D gene is named only where the DNA matches it firmly. Expanded clones are given a class, and other clones once, few, many or no size at all.

J,D,V,size,CDR3,DNA
TRBJ2-7,TRBD1,TRBV19,NA,CASSTGQGAYEQYF,TGTGCCAGTAGTACCGGACAGGGGGCCTACGAGCAGTACTTC
TRBJ2-1,TRBD1,TRBV6-4,NA,CASSPRTGVGNEQFF,TGTGCCAGCAGCCCTAGGACAGGGGTAGGCAATGAGCAGTTCTTC
TRBJ2-5,NA,TRBV2,once,CASTLRRVVQETQYF,TGTGCCAGCACTCTTAGGCGGGTGGTCCAAGAGACCCAGTACTTC
TRBJ1-3,NA,TRBV9,NA,CASSVTDFSGNTIYF,TGTGCCAGCAGCGTAACAGACTTTTCTGGAAACACCATATATTTT
TRBJ1-5,NA,TRBV6-1,NA,CASSEAEPGPSQPQHF,TGTGCCAGCAGTGAAGCGGAGCCCGGGCCGTCTCAGCCCCAGCATTTT
TRBJ1-4,NA,TRBV25-1,NA,CASSEADTIGEKLFF,TGTGCCAGCAGTGAAGCCGACACAATCGGGGAAAAACTGTTTTTT
TRBJ2-2,TRBD2,TRBV6-5,NA,CASKPGLATGELFF,TGTGCCAGCAAACCGGGACTAGCAACCGGGGAGCTGTTTTTT
TRBJ2-7,NA,TRBV28,NA,CASSFLRYEQYF,TGTGCCAGCAGTTTTCTTCGGTACGAGCAGTACTTC
TRBJ2-3,NA,TRBV11-2,NA,CASSLQGGWPDTQYF,TGTGCCAGCAGCCTCCAGGGGGGTTGGCCAGATACGCAGTATTTT
TRBJ2-3,TRBD1,TRBV28,NA,CASSLPRDRGTSTDTQYF,TGTGCCAGCAGTTTACCCCGGGACAGGGGTACATCCACAGATACGCAGTATTTT
TRBJ1-5,NA,TRBV15,NA,CATSSQMGGQPQHF,TGTGCCACCAGCTCTCAAATGGGGGGGCAGCCCCAGCATTTT
TRBJ2-7,NA,TRBV11-3,NA,CASSLSSGWDEQYF,TGTGCCAGCAGCTTGAGCTCCGGCTGGGACGAGCAGTACTTC
TRBJ2-3,TRBD2,TRBV5-1,NA,CASSTSGGAGDTQYF,TGCGCCAGCAGCACTAGCGGGGGGGCAGGTGATACGCAGTATTTT
TRBJ2-7,TRBD1,TRBV29-1,NA,CSVAPWTGGTYEQYF,TGCAGCGTTGCCCCCTGGACAGGCGGTACCTACGAGCAGTACTTC
TRBJ2-1,NA,TRBV4-3,NA,CASSQEYLATYNEQFF,TGCGCCAGCAGCCAAGAGTACCTAGCCACCTACAATGAGCAGTTCTTC
TRBJ2-7,NA,TRBV11-2,NA,CASSSLGIYEQYF,TGTGCCAGCAGCTCCCTGGGGATCTACGAGCAGTACTTC
TRBJ1-5,NA,TRBV6-5,NA,CASSYKLGNQPQHF,TGTGCCAGCAGTTACAAGTTGGGAAATCAGCCCCAGCATTTT
TRBJ1-6,TRBD1,TRBV19,NA,CASSPDRADYYNSPLHF,TGTGCCAGTAGCCCCGACAGGGCGGACTATTATAATTCACCCCTCCACTTT
TRBJ1-2,NA,TRBV29-1,few,CSATGGNYGYTF,TGCAGCGCCACCGGTGGGAACTATGGCTACACCTTC
TRBJ2-5,TRBD1,TRBV11-2,NA,CASSLEAGGGQYF,TGTGCCAGCAGCTTAGAGGCAGGGGGCGGTCAGTACTTC
TRBJ1-1,NA,TRBV7-9,NA,CASSYLPPMGEAFF,TGTGCCAGCAGTTACCTACCCCCGATGGGTGAAGCTTTCTTT
TRBJ1-1,NA,TRBV6-2/TRBV6-3,NA,CASSRTGGNTEAFF,TGTGCCAGCAGTCGAACAGGAGGGAACACTGAAGCTTTCTTT
TRBJ1-1,NA,TRBV6-5,NA,CASSYDSYTEAFF,TGTGCCAGCAGTTATGATTCCTACACTGAAGCTTTCTTT
TRBJ1-6,NA,TRBV6-6,NA,CASRQAGDHSPLHF,TGTGCCAGCAGACAGGCCGGGGATCATTCACCCCTCCACTTT
TRBJ2-7,TRBD1,TRBV7-3,NA,CASSQQGQGGHEQYF,TGTGCCAGCAGCCAACAGGGACAGGGTGGCCACGAGCAGTACTTC
TRBJ2-5,NA,TRBV5-6,NA,CASSNNYPKETQYF,TGTGCCAGCAGCAACAATTATCCGAAAGAGACCCAGTACTTC
TRBJ2-5,NA,TRBV28,few,CASSGTGSLAVTQYF,TGTGCCAGCAGCGGAACAGGGAGCCTAGCGGTGACCCAGTACTTC
TRBJ1-1,TRBD1,TRBV6-2/TRBV6-3,NA,CASSYSAGGETEAFF,TGTGCCAGCAGTTACTCCGCAGGGGGCGAGACTGAAGCTTTCTTT
TRBJ1-5,NA,TRBV7-2,NA,CASSLQGTQPQHF,TGTGCCAGCAGCTTACAGGGTACACAGCCCCAGCATTTT
TRBJ2-7,TRBD2,TRBV4-1,NA,CASSQGLRGVYEQYF,TGCGCCAGCAGCCAAGGTTTGCGGGGGGTATACGAGCAGTACTTC
TRBJ2-2,TRBD1,TRBV11-2,NA,CASSSGPSRQGRNTGELFF,TGTGCCAGCAGCTCTGGCCCCTCACGACAGGGACGGAACACCGGGGAGCTGTTTTTT
TRBJ2-7,TRBD1,TRBV18,NA,CASSYGGTGTYEQYF,TGTGCCAGCTCATATGGCGGGACAGGGACCTACGAGCAGTACTTC
TRBJ2-1,TRBD1,TRBV6-1,NA,CASSATTGGAYNEQFF,TGTGCCAGCAGTGCCACGACAGGGGGCGCTTACAATGAGCAGTTCTTC
TRBJ1-2,NA,TRBV7-9,few,CASSLDQGHGYTF,TGTGCCAGCAGCTTAGATCAGGGGCACGGCTACACCTTC
TRBJ2-5,TRBD2,TRBV7-9,NA,CASSFGLARYLGETQYF,TGTGCCAGCAGCTTCGGACTAGCGCGTTACTTGGGAGAGACCCAGTACTTC
TRBJ2-3,NA,TRBV9,NA,CASSSTPRVSTDTQYF,TGTGCCAGCAGCTCAACCCCCAGAGTTAGCACAGATACGCAGTATTTT
TRBJ1-1,TRBD1,TRBV7-2,NA,CASSPGTGANTEAFF,TGTGCCAGCAGCCCCGGGACAGGAGCCAACACTGAAGCTTTCTTT
TRBJ1-5,TRBD1,TRBV15,NA,CATSGNRGFGTYSNQPQHF,TGTGCCACCAGCGGAAACAGGGGTTTCGGGACGTATAGCAATCAGCCCCAGCATTTT
TRBJ2-6,TRBD1,TRBV7-3,NA,CASTTGGIGANVLTF,TGTGCCAGTACGACAGGGGGTATAGGGGCCAACGTCCTGACTTTC
TRBJ2-7,TRBD2,TRBV10-3,NA,CAISESSGDIGEQYF,TGTGCCATCAGTGAGTCGAGCGGGGATATCGGCGAGCAGTACTTC
TRBJ2-1,TRBD2,TRBV16,NA,CASSGTSGMTANEQFF,TGTGCCAGCAGCGGGACTAGCGGGATGACTGCCAATGAGCAGTTCTTC
TRBJ2-2,NA,TRBV7-9,NA,CASSLTAANTGELFF,TGTGCCAGCAGCTTAACCGCCGCGAACACCGGGGAGCTGTTTTTT
TRBJ2-1,TRBD1,TRBV7-2,once,CASSPWTGKDEQFF,TGTGCCAGCAGCCCTTGGACAGGGAAGGATGAGCAGTTCTTC
TRBJ2-3,TRBD2,TRBV3-1/TRBV3-2,NA,CASSQLAGGTDTQYF,TGTGCCAGCAGCCAACTTGCGGGGGGCACAGATACGCAGTATTTT
TRBJ1-1,NA,TRBV5-1,NA,CASSLYTPKTVLAFF,TGCGCCAGCAGCCTCTACACCCCTAAGACAGTTTTGGCTTTCTTT
TRBJ2-3,NA,TRBV6-1,NA,CASSEPDTQYF,TGTGCCAGCAGTGAACCAGATACGCAGTATTTT